At least ten counts were recorded for the clone carrying this TCR beta chain. Its antigen is currently unknown. TCR beta libraries were built with iRepertoire HTBI primers and Arm-PCR of CDR3 regions. TCRdb fed the multiplex PCR reads into MiXCR, producing one record per CDR3 protein. Among a few hundred thousand distinct CDR3 sequences listed, over 20% were seen once. This sample was included in a study of regulatory T cells in long-lasting Graves disease. Time point described: newly diagnosed GD, antithyroid drugs for less than 3 months. PBMCs were the source of the RNA used for TCR sequencing. Study-wide findings and caveats: Accuracy may have been reduced by the small sample size. Persistent Graves' patients showed less TCR diversity than newly diagnosed patients showed. TRBV28, TRBJ1-2 and TRBJ2-5 emerged as the favored segments in persistent disease.

The V end was cut by 3 bases, the J end by 1 base, with 16 bases between. Germline lookup yields CDR1 DFQATT and CDR2 SNEGSKA (reference sequence). CDR3 length: 17 amino acids. This TCR was recovered from a female donor with Graves disease. The sample was peripheral blood mononuclear cells (PBMCs), taken at new diagnosis, from a patient treated with antithyroid drugs. The V and J genes are TRBV20-1 and TRBJ2-6; a weak D match, TRBD1 (5 bases). The CDR3 nucleotides read TGCAGTGCTAGCCCTCAGGGTTTAGGGTCTGGGGCCAACGTCCTGACTTTC. Translated: CSASPQGLGSGANVLTF.